This TCR beta chain was sequenced in a study of CD8 T cells in ankylosing spondylitis. Concerning this clonotype itself: Antigen: not known.

The CDR3 sequence is 15 residues long. The V segment lost 4 bases and the J segment 3 bases; nucleotides outside the gene matches: 6. Looked up from germline, CDR1 is SGHAT and CDR2 is FQNNGV. One entry per CDR3 protein, called by TCRdb with MiXCR from the 5' RACE reads. This table has roughly 440,000 distinct CDR3 sequences, approximately 17% appearing once. Notes on the study in general: Characteristic of ankylosing spondylitis blood, it appeared, was a TCR beta motif comprising about 8 highly homologous variants.

The rearrangement uses TRBV11-2 and TRBJ2-1, with 7 nucleotides matching TRBD1. The receptor was isolated from a male donor with ankylosing spondylitis. The sequencing input was blood, either unsorted or a sorted T cell fraction (not recorded which). CDR3 protein: CASSSQTGLYNEQFF. The CDR3 DNA reads TGTGCCAGCAGCTCCCAGACAGGGCTCTACAATGAGCAGTTCTTC.